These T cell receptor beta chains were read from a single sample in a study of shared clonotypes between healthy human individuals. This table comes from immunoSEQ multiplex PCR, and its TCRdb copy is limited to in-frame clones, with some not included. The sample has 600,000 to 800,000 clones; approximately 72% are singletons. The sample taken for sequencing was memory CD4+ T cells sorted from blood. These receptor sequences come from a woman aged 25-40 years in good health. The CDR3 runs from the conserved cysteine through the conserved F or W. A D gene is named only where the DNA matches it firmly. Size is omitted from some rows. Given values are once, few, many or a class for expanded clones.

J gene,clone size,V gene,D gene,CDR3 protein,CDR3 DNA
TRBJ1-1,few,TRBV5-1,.,CASSGRLNTEAFF,TGCGCCAGCAGTGGGAGGTTGAACACTGAAGCTTTCTTT
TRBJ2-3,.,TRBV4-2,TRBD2,CASSQEYFSSGRVHTDTQYF,TGTGCCAGCAGCCAAGAATATTTCTCTAGCGGGAGAGTTCATACGGATACGCAGTATTTT
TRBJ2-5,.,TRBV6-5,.,CASSYAWMPQETQYF,TGTGCCAGCAGTTACGCGTGGATGCCCCAAGAGACCCAGTACTTC
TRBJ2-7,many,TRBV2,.,CASSGPRAGTFSYEQYF,TGTGCCAGCAGTGGGCCCCGTGCCGGGACGTTCTCCTACGAGCAGTACTTC
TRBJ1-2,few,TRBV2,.,CASSAGWYYGYTF,TGTGCCAGCAGTGCAGGGTGGTACTATGGCTACACCTTC
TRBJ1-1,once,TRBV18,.,CASSRRSVEGTNTEAFF,TGTGCCAGCTCACGGCGGTCTGTTGAGGGGACGAACACTGAAGCTTTCTTT
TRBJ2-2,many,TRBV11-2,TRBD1,CASSPGQGARKLFF,TGTGCCAGCAGCCCGGGACAGGGGGCTAGGAAGCTGTTTTTT
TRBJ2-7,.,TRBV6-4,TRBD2,CASSPHSGRSSYEQYF,TGTGCCAGCAGTCCCCATAGCGGGAGGAGCTCCTACGAGCAGTACTTC
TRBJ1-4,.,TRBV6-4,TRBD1,CASSGPGTGNEKLFF,TGTGCCAGCAGTGGGCCCGGGACAGGAAATGAAAAACTGTTTTTT
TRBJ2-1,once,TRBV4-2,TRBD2,CASSQDPSGSSYNEQFF,TGTGCCAGCAGCCAAGACCCAAGCGGGAGCTCCTACAATGAGCAGTTCTTC
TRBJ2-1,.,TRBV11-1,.,CASSHALGLALEQFF,TGTGCCAGCAGCCACGCGTTGGGCCTAGCGTTGGAGCAGTTCTTC
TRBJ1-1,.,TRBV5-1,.,CASSFVGMNTEAFF,TGCGCCAGCAGCTTCGTGGGGATGAACACTGAAGCTTTCTTT
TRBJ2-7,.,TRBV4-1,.,CASSQPGRSRGYEQYF,TGCGCCAGCAGCCAACCCGGACGGTCCCGTGGTTACGAGCAGTACTTC
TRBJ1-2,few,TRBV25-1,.,CASSEYRTEVYGYTF,TGTGCCAGCAGTGAATACCGGACGGAGGTCTATGGCTACACCTTC
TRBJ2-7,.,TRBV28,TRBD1,CASTTRTGAYEQYF,TGTGCCAGCACTACGAGGACAGGGGCCTACGAGCAGTACTTC
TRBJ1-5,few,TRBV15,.,CATSRDKQPQHF,TGTGCCACCAGCAGAGATAAGCAGCCCCAGCATTTT
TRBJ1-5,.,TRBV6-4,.,CASSELGELGPQHF,TGTGCCAGCAGTGAACTCGGGGAATTGGGGCCCCAGCATTTT
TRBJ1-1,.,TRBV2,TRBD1,CASSPGQGGGTEAFF,TGTGCCAGCAGTCCGGGACAGGGGGGAGGCACTGAAGCTTTCTTT
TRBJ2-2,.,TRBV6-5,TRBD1,CASSTGQMNTGELFF,TGTGCCAGCAGCACGGGACAGATGAACACCGGGGAGCTGTTTTTT
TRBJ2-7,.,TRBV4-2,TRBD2,CASSRYTLAGGGEQYF,TGTGCCAGCAGCCGGTATACACTAGCGGGAGGTGGCGAGCAGTACTTC
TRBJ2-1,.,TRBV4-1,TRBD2,CASSPRPTSGTNEQFF,TGCGCCAGCAGCCCTCGACCGACTAGCGGTACGAATGAGCAGTTCTTC
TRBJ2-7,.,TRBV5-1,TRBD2,CASSSLAGGEYEQYF,TGCGCCAGCAGCTCACTAGCGGGAGGAGAGTACGAGCAGTACTTC
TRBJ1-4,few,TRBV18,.,CASSPNAGEKLFF,TGTGCCAGCTCACCCAATGCTGGGGAAAAACTGTTTTTT
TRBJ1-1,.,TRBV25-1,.,CASSDFRGTMNTEAFF,TGTGCCAGCAGTGATTTTCGAGGGACAATGAACACTGAAGCTTTCTTT
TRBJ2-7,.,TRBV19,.,CARTGYTYEQYF,TGTGCCAGAACGGGATATACCTACGAGCAGTACTTC